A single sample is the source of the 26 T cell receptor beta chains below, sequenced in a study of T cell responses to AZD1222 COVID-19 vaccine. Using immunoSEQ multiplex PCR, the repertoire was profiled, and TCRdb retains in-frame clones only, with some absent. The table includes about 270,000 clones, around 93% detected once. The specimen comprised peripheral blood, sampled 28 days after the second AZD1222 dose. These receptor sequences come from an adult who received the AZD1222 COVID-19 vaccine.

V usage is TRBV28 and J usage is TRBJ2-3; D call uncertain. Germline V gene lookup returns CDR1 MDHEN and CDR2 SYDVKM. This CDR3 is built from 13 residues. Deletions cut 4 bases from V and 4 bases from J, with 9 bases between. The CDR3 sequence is CASSSAMADTQYF. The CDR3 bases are TGTGCCAGCAGTTCCGCCATGGCAGATACGCAGTATTTT.

CDR3 region: CAWSVLDRPYNSPLHF. The CDR3 DNA follows: TGTGCCTGGAGTGTACTTGACAGACCCTATAATTCACCCCTCCACTTT. The chain carries TRBV30 and TRBJ1-6; weak D call: TRBD1 (5 bases). Germline lookup yields CDR1 GTSNPN and CDR2 SVGIG (reference sequence). The ends were cut back, 0 bases at V and 2 bases at J, with 11 bases in the middle. The CDR3 totals 16 residues. Together with reference TRBV30 and TRBJ1-6, the CDR3 gives the full variable domain: SQTIHQWPATLVQPVGSPLSLECTVEGTSNPNLYWYRQAAGRGLQLLFYSVGIGQISSEVPQNLSASRPQDRQFILSSKKLLLSDSGFYLCAWSVLDRPYNSPLHFGNGTRLTVT.

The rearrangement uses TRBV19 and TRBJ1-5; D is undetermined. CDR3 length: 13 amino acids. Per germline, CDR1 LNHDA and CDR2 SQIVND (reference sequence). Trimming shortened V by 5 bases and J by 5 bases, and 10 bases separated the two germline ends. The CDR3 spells CASSLPLDQPQHF. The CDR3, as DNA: TGTGCCAGTAGTCTGCCACTAGATCAGCCCCAGCATTTT.

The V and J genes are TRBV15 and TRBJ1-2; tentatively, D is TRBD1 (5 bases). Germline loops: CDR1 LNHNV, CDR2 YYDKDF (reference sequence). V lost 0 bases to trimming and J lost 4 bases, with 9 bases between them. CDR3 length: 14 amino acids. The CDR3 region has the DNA TGTGCCACCAGCAGAGATCGACAGCCCTATGGCTACACCTTC. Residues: CATSRDRQPYGYTF.

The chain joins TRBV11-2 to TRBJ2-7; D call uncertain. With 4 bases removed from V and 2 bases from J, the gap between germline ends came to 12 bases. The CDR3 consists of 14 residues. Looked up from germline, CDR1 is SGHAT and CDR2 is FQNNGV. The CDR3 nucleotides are TGTGCCAGCAGCTCCCCGACTGGGCCCTACGAGCAGTACTTC. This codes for CASSSPTGPYEQYF.

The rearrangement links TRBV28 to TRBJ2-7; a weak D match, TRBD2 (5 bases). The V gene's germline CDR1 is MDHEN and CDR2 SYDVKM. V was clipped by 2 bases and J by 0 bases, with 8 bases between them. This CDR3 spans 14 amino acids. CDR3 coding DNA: TGTGCCAGCAGTTTACTCAGCGGCTCCTACGAGCAGTACTTC. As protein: CASSLLSGSYEQYF. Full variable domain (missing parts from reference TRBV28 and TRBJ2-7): DVKVTQSSRYLVKRTGEKVFLECVQDMDHENMFWYRQDPGLGLRLIYFSYDVKMKEKGDIPEGYSVSREKKERFSLILESASTNQTSMYLCASSLLSGSYEQYFGPGTRLTVT.

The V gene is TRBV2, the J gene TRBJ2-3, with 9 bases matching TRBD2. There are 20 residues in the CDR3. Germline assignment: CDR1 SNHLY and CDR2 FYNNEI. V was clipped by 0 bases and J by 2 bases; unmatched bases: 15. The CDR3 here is CASSEALRSWLAGTTDTQYF. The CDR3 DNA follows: TGTGCCAGCAGTGAAGCGCTTCGGTCTTGGCTAGCGGGGACCACAGATACGCAGTATTTT.

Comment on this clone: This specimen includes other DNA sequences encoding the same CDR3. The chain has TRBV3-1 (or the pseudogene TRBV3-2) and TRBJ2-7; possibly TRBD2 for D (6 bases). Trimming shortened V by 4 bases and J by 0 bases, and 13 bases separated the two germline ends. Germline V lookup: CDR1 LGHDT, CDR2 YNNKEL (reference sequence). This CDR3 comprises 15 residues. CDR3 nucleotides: TGTGCCAGCAGCCCGGGGACTTTAAGCTCCTACGAGCAGTACTTC. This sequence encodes CASSPGTLSSYEQYF.

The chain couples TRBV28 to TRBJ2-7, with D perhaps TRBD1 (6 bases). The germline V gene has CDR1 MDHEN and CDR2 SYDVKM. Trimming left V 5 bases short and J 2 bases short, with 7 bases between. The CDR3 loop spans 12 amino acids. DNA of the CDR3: TGTGCCAGCAGTGACAGGACCTACGAGCAGTACTTC. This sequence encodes CASSDRTYEQYF.

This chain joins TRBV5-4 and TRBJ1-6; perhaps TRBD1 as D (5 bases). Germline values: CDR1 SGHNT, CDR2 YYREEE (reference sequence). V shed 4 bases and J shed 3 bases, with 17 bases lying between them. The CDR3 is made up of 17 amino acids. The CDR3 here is CASSPRAGIGYNSPLHF. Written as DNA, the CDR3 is TGTGCCAGCAGCCCCCGGGCAGGGATCGGCTATAATTCACCCCTCCACTTT.

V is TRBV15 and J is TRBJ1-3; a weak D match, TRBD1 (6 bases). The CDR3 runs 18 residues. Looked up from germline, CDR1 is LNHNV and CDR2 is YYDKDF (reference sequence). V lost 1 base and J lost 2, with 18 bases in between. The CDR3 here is CATSRGHQGILTGNTIYF. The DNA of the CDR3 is TGTGCCACCAGCAGAGGCCATCAGGGGATCCTCACTGGAAACACCATATATTTT. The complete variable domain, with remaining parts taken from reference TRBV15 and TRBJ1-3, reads DAMVIQNPRYQVTQFGKPVTLSCSQTLNHNVMYWYQQKSSQAPKLLFHYYDKDFNNEADTPDNFQSRRPNTSFCFLDIRSPGLGDTAMYLCATSRGHQGILTGNTIYFGEGSWLTVV.

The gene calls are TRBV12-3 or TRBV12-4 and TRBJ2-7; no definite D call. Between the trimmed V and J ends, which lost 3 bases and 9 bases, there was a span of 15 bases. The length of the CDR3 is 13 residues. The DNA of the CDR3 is TGTGCCAGCAGTTTGAGGCAGGAAAGCGCGCAGTACTTC. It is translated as CASSLRQESAQYF.

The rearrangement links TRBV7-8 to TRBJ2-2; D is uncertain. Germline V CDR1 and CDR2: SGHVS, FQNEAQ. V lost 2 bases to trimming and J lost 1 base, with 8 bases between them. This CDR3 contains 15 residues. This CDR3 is CASSLSRLNTGELFF. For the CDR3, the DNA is TGTGCCAGCAGCTTATCTAGACTGAACACCGGGGAGCTGTTTTTT. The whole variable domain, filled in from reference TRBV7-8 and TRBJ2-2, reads GAGVSQSPRYKVAKRGQDVALRCDPISGHVSLFWYQQALGQGPEFLTYFQNEAQLDKSGLPSDRFFAERPEGSVSTLKIQRTQQEDSAVYLCASSLSRLNTGELFFGEGSRLTVL.

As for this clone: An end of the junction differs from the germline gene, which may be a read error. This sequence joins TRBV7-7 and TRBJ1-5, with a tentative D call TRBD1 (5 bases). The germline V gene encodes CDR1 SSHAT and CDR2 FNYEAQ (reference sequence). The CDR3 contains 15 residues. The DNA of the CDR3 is TGTGCTAGCAGGAAGGGACGGTATAGCAATCAGCCCCAGCATTTT. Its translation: CASRKGRYSNQPQHF.

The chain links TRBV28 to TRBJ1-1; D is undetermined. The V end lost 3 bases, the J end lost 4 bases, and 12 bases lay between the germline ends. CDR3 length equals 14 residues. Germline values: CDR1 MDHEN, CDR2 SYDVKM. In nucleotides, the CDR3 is TGTGCCAGCAGTTTGACGGTAAGACGCACTGAAGCTTTCTTT. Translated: CASSLTVRRTEAFF.

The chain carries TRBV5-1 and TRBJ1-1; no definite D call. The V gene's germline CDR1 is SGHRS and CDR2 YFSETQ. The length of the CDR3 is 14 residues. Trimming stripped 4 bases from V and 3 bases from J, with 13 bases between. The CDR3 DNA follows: TGCGCCAGCAGCGGAAGCACAAGAGACACTGAAGCTTTCTTT. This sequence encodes CASSGSTRDTEAFF.

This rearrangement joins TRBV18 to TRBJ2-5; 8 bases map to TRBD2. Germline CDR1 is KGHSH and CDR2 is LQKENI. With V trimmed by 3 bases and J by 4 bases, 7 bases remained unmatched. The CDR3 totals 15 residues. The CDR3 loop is CASSPSEGLGETQYF. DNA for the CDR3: TGTGCCAGCTCACCTTCCGAGGGACTAGGAGAGACCCAGTACTTC.

DNA of the CDR3: TGTGCCAGCAGTGAAGCTCAGGGGCCCCTGGGGACCCAGTACTTC. This gives the protein CASSEAQGPLGTQYF. The chain couples TRBV6-1 to TRBJ2-5; tentative D call: TRBD1 (6 bases). CDR1 is MNHNS, CDR2 SASEGT, per germline. The CDR3 contains 15 residues. Trimming removed 0 bases at V and 7 bases at J, with 15 bases between.

The CDR3 nucleotides are TGCAGTGCTAGAGATCACTACGAGCAGTACTTC. Amino acids: CSARDHYEQYF. The chain has TRBV20-1 and TRBJ2-7; D is undetermined. The CDR3 is 11 amino acids. CDR1 DFQATT and CDR2 SNEGSKA come from the germline V gene (reference sequence). V dropped 0 bases and J dropped 3 bases, with 3 bases sitting between them.

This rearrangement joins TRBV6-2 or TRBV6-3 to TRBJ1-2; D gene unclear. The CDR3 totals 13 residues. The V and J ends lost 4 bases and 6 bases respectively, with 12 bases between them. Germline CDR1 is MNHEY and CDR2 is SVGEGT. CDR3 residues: CASSLRAVDGYTF. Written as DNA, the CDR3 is TGTGCCAGCAGTTTACGGGCAGTAGATGGCTACACCTTC.

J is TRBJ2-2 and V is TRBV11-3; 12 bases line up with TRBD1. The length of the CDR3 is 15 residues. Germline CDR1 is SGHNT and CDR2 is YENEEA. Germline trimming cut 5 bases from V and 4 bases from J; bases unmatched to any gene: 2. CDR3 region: CASSRGQGATGELFF. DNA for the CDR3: TGTGCCAGCAGCCGGGGACAGGGGGCCACCGGGGAGCTGTTTTTT.

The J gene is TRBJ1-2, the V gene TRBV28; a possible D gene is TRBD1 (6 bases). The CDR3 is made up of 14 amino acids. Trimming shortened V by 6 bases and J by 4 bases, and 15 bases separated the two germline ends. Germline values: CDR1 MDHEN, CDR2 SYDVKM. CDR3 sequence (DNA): TGTGCCAGCAGGAAAGGGACAATGGGCTATGGCTACACCTTC. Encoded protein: CASRKGTMGYGYTF.

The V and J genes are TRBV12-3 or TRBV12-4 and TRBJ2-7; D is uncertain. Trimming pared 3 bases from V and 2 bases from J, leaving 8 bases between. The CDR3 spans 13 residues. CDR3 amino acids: CASSFGPPYEQYF. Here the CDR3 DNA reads TGTGCCAGCAGTTTTGGACCCCCCTACGAGCAGTACTTC.

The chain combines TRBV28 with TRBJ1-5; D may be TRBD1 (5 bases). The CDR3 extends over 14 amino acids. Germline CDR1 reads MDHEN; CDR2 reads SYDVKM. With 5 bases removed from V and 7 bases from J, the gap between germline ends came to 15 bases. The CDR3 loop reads CASSAGTVRQPQHF. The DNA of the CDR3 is TGTGCCAGCAGTGCCGGGACGGTGCGGCAGCCCCAGCATTTT.

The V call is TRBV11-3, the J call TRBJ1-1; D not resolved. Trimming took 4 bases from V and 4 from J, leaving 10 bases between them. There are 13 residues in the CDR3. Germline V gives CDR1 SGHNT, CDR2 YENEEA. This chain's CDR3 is CASSWAGSTEAFF. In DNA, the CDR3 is TGTGCCAGCAGCTGGGCGGGGAGCACTGAAGCTTTCTTT.

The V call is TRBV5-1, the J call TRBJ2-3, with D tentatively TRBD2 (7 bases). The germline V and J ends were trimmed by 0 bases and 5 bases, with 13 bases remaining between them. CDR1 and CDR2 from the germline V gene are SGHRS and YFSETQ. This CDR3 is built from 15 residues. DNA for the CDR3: TGCGCCAGCAGCTTGGAAGAGCGGGACATAGATACGCAGTATTTT. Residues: CASSLEERDIDTQYF.